This TCR beta chain was observed in a study of metastatic and nonmetastatic thyroid tumors. The wider study: Repertoire comparison spanned blood and tumor or nodule tissue of malignant and benign thyroid patients. Study conclusions and caveats: Benign nodules were reported to have significantly lower TCR beta diversity than malignant thyroid tumors, in blood and tumor.

This clone was picked up many times. Its antigen is still unknown. All patients were treatment-naive before thyroid surgery. The CDR3 totals 14 residues. V was clipped by 3 bases and J by 4 bases, with 11 bases between them. Germline CDR1 is MNHEY and CDR2 is SMNVEV (reference sequence). Original data processing: Across clinicopathological groups, CDR3 differences served as the basis for building a distant-metastasis classifier for papillary thyroid cancer. TCRdb re-analyzed the PCR reads through MiXCR. The V and J calls, along with clone size, are taken from TCRdb and not from the paper's own processing. The sample yields roughly 59,000 clones, around 15% seen once.

The chain combines TRBV27 with TRBJ2-3; possible D gene TRBD1, 5 bases. The source of this sequence is a male donor with papillary thyroid cancer or a benign thyroid nodule (not recorded which). Some clones in this sample may be carry-over from other donors' samples. Material: blood. This CDR3 is CASSFPGAADTQYF. CDR3 nucleotides: TGTGCCAGCAGTTTTCCTGGGGCCGCAGATACGCAGTATTTT.